These 27 T cell receptor beta chains came from one sample sequenced in a study of CD8 T cells in Susac syndrome. When the RNA was reverse transcribed, random hexamers were used with an input of roughly 0.5 to 1 ug. TCRdb independently ran MiXCR on the immunoSEQ multiplex PCR reads; one entry per CDR3 protein. The sample has some 57,000 distinct CDR3 sequences; 85% to 95% are singletons. Sequenced sample: CD8+ T cells from PBMCs. The receptor source for this set is a human donor in good health.

The V call is TRBV10-2, the J call TRBJ2-5; 8 bases match TRBD1. The length of the CDR3 is 15 residues. CDR1 is WSHSY, CDR2 SAAADI, per germline. J was trimmed by 3 bases and V by 3 bases; bases with no gene match: 6. CDR3 DNA: TGCGCCAGCAGTGACCCGACAGGGGTCGAAGAGACCCAGTACTTC. It translates to CASSDPTGVEETQYF.

This chain links TRBV11-2 with TRBJ2-3, with 12 positions matching TRBD2. V was pared by 8 bases and J by 4 bases, with 7 bases of the junction left unmatched. This CDR3 has 15 residues. In germline, CDR1 is SGHAT, CDR2 FQNNGV. This CDR3 reads CASVLLAGGSDTQYF. Written as DNA, the CDR3 is TGTGCCAGCGTCCTACTAGCGGGGGGTTCAGATACGCAGTATTTT.

This chain links TRBV6-1 with TRBJ2-2; 8 bases agree with TRBD2. Germline CDR1 and CDR2: MNHNS and SASEGT. V gave up 8 bases and J gave up 3 bases; unmatched junction bases: 14. This CDR3 is 17 amino acids long. The CDR3 DNA reads as TGTGCCAGCCTCCCCGGGCCGGGGGGGGCCCACACCGGGGAGCTGTTTTTT. Protein sequence: CASLPGPGGAHTGELFF.

The gene calls are TRBV10-3 and TRBJ2-1; D is possibly TRBD2 (7 bases). This CDR3 spans 14 amino acids. The germline gives CDR1 ENHRY, CDR2 SYGVKD. Trimming shortened V by 6 bases and J by 0 bases, and 9 bases separated the two germline ends. The CDR3 DNA reads as TGTGCCATCAGCCGGGGGGCCTCCTACAATGAGCAGTTCTTC. This sequence encodes CAISRGASYNEQFF.

This rearrangement joins TRBV30 to TRBJ2-3; 8 bases align to TRBD2. Germline-derived CDR1 and CDR2 are GTSNPN and SVGIG (reference sequence). The CDR3 is 11 amino acids. As DNA, the CDR3 is TGTACGGGGGGGGCCACAGATACGCAGTATTTT. Its protein product is CTGGATDTQYF.

The genes are TRBV13 and TRBJ1-1, with D perhaps matching TRBD1 (5 bases). The germline V gene has CDR1 PRHDT and CDR2 FYEKMQ (reference sequence). Trimming left V 2 bases short and J 2 bases short, with 12 bases between. This CDR3 region has 15 residues. CDR3 sequence: CASSLIPGINTEAFF. DNA of the CDR3: TGTGCCAGCAGCTTAATACCAGGGATTAACACTGAAGCTTTCTTT. The entire variable domain, with the rest obtained from reference TRBV13 and TRBJ1-1, is as follows: AAGVIQSPRHLIKEKRETATLKCYPIPRHDTVYWYQQGPGQDPQFLISFYEKMQSDKGSIPDRFSAQQFSDYHSELNMSSLELGDSALYFCASSLIPGINTEAFFGQGTRLTVV.

The rearrangement joins TRBV7-2 to TRBJ1-1, with TRBD1 as a possible D gene (6 bases). In germline, CDR1 is SGHTA, CDR2 FQGNSA. The CDR3 covers 14 residues. V was pared by 2 bases and J by 5 bases, with 12 bases between. The CDR3 nucleotides read TGTGCCAGCAGCTTAAGGGGGTCTAGAACTGAAGCTTTCTTT. As protein: CASSLRGSRTEAFF.

The V gene is TRBV6-4, the J gene TRBJ1-5; perhaps TRBD1 as D (5 bases). This CDR3 has 14 amino acids. Trimming shortened V by 2 bases and J by 4 bases, and 9 bases separated the two germline ends. Germline-derived CDR1 and CDR2 are MRHNA and SNTAGT. The CDR3 bases are TGTGCCAGCAGTGACGAGGCAGGGAATCAGCCCCAGCATTTT. This codes for CASSDEAGNQPQHF.

The V and J genes are TRBV2 and TRBJ2-1, with D unclear. Trimming shortened V by 1 base and J by 0 bases, and 10 bases separated the two germline ends. Germline V gene sequence: CDR1 SNHLY, CDR2 FYNNEI. The CDR3 has 16 amino acids. CDR3 coding DNA: TGTGCCAGCAGTGAAGACACCGAACTCTCCTACAATGAGCAGTTCTTC. It specifies CASSEDTELSYNEQFF.

The chain employs TRBV9 and TRBJ1-5, with D possibly matching TRBD1 (5 bases). Germline values: CDR1 SGDLS, CDR2 YYNGEE. The ends were cut back, 0 bases at V and 6 bases at J, with 7 bases in the middle. The CDR3 consists of 13 residues. Here the CDR3 DNA reads TGTGCCAGCAGCGTAGCAGGGAGTCAGCCCCAGCATTTT. It translates to CASSVAGSQPQHF.

This rearrangement joins TRBV30 to TRBJ2-2, with D unresolved. The germline CDR1 and CDR2 sequences are GTSNPN and SVGIG (reference sequence). The CDR3 has 12 amino acids. The germline V and J ends were trimmed by 5 bases and 4 bases, with 8 bases remaining between them. Here the CDR3 DNA reads TGTGCCTGGGGTCGGAGCACCGGGGAGCTGTTTTTT. Translation gives CAWGRSTGELFF.

This rearrangement joins TRBV29-1 to TRBJ1-2; tentatively, D is TRBD1 (6 bases). CDR3 length: 15 amino acids. From germline, CDR1 is SQVTM and CDR2 ANQGSEA. Trimming shortened V by 7 bases and J by 1 base, and 19 bases separated the two germline ends. The CDR3 loop reads CSAEHYRVDNYGYTF. CDR3 DNA sequence: TGCAGCGCGGAACACTACAGGGTGGATAACTATGGCTACACCTTC.

The chain recombines TRBV18 with TRBJ1-1; D remains unclear. The germline V gene encodes CDR1 KGHSH and CDR2 LQKENI. Trimming cost V 2 bases and J 3 bases, with 7 bases left between them. The CDR3 loop spans 13 amino acids. The CDR3 region has the DNA TGTGCCAGCTCACCAAGGCGGGACACTGAAGCTTTCTTT. Translated, it gives CASSPRRDTEAFF.

The table lists this clonotype with a few counts. The CDR3 here is CSVTGIAGGMSSYNEQFF. The CDR3 DNA is TGCAGCGTGACTGGTATAGCGGGGGGGATGAGCTCCTACAATGAGCAGTTCTTC. The chain is built from TRBV29-1 and TRBJ2-1; TRBD2 agrees at 11 bases. CDR3 size: 18 residues. The germline V gene has CDR1 SQVTM and CDR2 ANQGSEA. Trimming removed 6 bases from V and 0 bases from J; junction bases left unmatched: 13.

The chain joins TRBV3-1 to TRBJ2-1; 9 bases are shared with TRBD1. The V gene end was trimmed by 2 bases and the J gene end by 3 bases; junction bases not matched to a gene: 11. The CDR3 sequence is 18 residues long. CDR1 and CDR2 from the germline V gene are LGHDT and YNNKEL (reference sequence). The CDR3 reads CASSQYRGRKARYNEQFF. CDR3 DNA sequence: TGTGCCAGCAGCCAATACAGGGGGCGGAAAGCTCGCTACAATGAGCAGTTCTTC.

In nucleotides, the CDR3 is TGTGCCAGCAGCTCCGGGACAGGGGGCTGGAATGAGCAGTTCTTC. It is translated as CASSSGTGGWNEQFF. This chain joins TRBV9 and TRBJ2-1; TRBD1 matches 12 bases. Trimming at V came to 4 bases and at J to 7 bases, leaving 6 bases not matched to a gene. This CDR3 is built from 15 residues. CDR1 and CDR2 from the germline V gene are SGDLS and YYNGEE.

This clonotype was detected only once. The chain couples TRBV11-1 to TRBJ2-3; D perhaps matches TRBD1 (6 bases). The germline V gene encodes CDR1 SGHAT and CDR2 FQDESV (reference sequence). Trimming removed 2 bases from V and 2 bases from J, with 17 bases in between. The CDR3 sequence is 17 residues long. CDR3 bases: TGTGCCAGCAGCTTAATTTCGACAGGATACTTCACAGATACGCAGTATTTT. Amino acid sequence: CASSLISTGYFTDTQYF.

This chain uses TRBV9 with TRBJ2-3; 8 bases line up with TRBD2. CDR1 is SGDLS and CDR2 is YYNGEE in the germline V gene. This CDR3 has 15 amino acids. The J segment lost 0 bases and the V segment lost 6 bases, leaving 6 bases of the junction unmatched. DNA of the CDR3: TGTGCCAGCACCATGGGCGGGAGGAGCACAGATACGCAGTATTTT. It specifies CASTMGGRSTDTQYF.

V is TRBV4-1 and J is TRBJ2-2; D is uncertain. CDR1 and CDR2 from the germline V gene are MGHRA and YSYEKL. The CDR3 extends over 14 amino acids. Deletions cut 3 bases from V and 1 base from J, with 6 bases between. The CDR3 loop reads CASSQGWNTGELFF. The CDR3 DNA sequence: TGCGCCAGCAGCCAGGGATGGAACACCGGGGAGCTGTTTTTT.

J is TRBJ2-2 and V is TRBV14; a weak D match, TRBD2 (6 bases). The CDR3 has 14 residues. With 8 bases removed from V and 6 bases from J, the gap between germline ends came to 16 bases. Looked up from germline, CDR1 is SGHDN and CDR2 is FVKESK. The CDR3 region is CASGNAGTAGELFF. The DNA for the CDR3 is TGTGCCAGCGGGAATGCGGGAACGGCCGGGGAGCTGTTTTTT.

V and J are TRBV3-1 and TRBJ1-5; D is uncertain. V was cut by 4 bases and J by 4 bases, with 11 bases left in between. In germline, CDR1 is LGHDT, CDR2 YNNKEL (reference sequence). The CDR3 totals 14 residues. The CDR3 coding sequence is TGTGCCAGCAGCCCACCCGGCTGGAATCAGCCCCAGCATTTT. Protein sequence: CASSPPGWNQPQHF.

The chain uses TRBV6-1 and TRBJ1-2; D is uncertain. Germline V gives CDR1 MNHNS, CDR2 SASEGT. Trimming pared 3 bases from V and 5 bases from J, leaving 10 bases between. The length of the CDR3 is 13 residues. The CDR3 is CASSEAESYGYTF. The CDR3 DNA is TGTGCCAGCAGTGAGGCAGAATCTTATGGCTACACCTTC.

This clonotype has just one count. The genes are TRBV28 and TRBJ1-5, with a weak D call TRBD1 (5 bases). Germline V gene data show CDR1 as MDHEN and CDR2 as SYDVKM. The CDR3 runs 17 residues. Between the trimmed V and J ends, which lost 6 bases and 4 bases, there was a span of 22 bases. As DNA, the CDR3 is TGTGCCAGCAGCCTCCTCGCCGGGGGTGGATGGAATCAGCCCCAGCATTTT. Its translation is CASSLLAGGGWNQPQHF.

The CDR3 here is CASSAHRGTAYEQYF. The CDR3 DNA reads as TGTGCCAGCAGTGCCCACAGGGGGACCGCCTACGAGCAGTACTTC. The V call is TRBV6-1, the J call TRBJ2-7; 8 nucleotides match TRBD1. The CDR3 runs to 15 residues. V gave up 4 bases and J gave up 2 bases; unmatched junction bases: 7. Germline V gives CDR1 MNHNS, CDR2 SASEGT.

The chain uses TRBV7-2 and TRBJ1-1; D gene ambiguous. The CDR3 contains 13 residues. Trimming removed 5 bases from V and 4 bases from J, with 11 bases in between. Per the germline V gene, CDR1 is SGHTA and CDR2 is FQGNSA. The CDR3 here is CASSPLEVTEAFF. The CDR3 coding sequence is TGTGCCAGCAGCCCCCTAGAGGTCACTGAAGCTTTCTTT.

This chain joins TRBV7-9 and TRBJ2-7, with TRBD1 matching over 8 bases. CDR3 length equals 15 residues. From germline, CDR1 is SEHNR and CDR2 FQNEAQ (reference sequence). The ends lost 5 bases at V and 2 bases at J; junction bases unmatched: 8. This CDR3 is CASSTTTGAAYEQYF. The CDR3 DNA follows: TGTGCCAGCAGCACGACGACAGGGGCAGCCTACGAGCAGTACTTC.

The chain recombines TRBV10-3 with TRBJ2-1, with 11 bases aligning to TRBD2. This CDR3 is built from 14 residues. Germline V CDR1 and CDR2: ENHRY, SYGVKD. After removal of 5 bases from V and 7 bases from J, the junction contained 4 bases not matched to a gene. The CDR3 reads CAISSGTSGNEQFF. DNA of the CDR3: TGTGCCATCAGTTCAGGGACTAGCGGAAATGAGCAGTTCTTC.